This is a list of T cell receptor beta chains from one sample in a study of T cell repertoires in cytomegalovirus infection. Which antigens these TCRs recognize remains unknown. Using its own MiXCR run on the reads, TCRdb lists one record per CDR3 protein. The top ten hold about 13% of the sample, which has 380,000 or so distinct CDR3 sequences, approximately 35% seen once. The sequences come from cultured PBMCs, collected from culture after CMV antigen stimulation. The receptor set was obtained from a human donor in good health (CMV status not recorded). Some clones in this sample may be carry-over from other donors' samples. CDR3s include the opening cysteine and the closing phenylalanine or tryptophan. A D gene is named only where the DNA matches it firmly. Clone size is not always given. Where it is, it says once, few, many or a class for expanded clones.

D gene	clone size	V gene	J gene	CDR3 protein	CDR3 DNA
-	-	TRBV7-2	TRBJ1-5	CASSLKGSGQPQHF	TGTGCCAGCAGCTTAAAGGGGTCGGGGCAGCCCCAGCATTTT
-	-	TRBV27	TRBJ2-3	CTSSLVGSTDTQYF	TGTACCAGCAGTTTAGTCGGGAGCACAGATACGCAGTATTTT
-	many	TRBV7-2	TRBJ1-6	CASSQGISRLGDSPLHF	TGTGCCAGCAGCCAAGGAATATCTCGGTTGGGGGATTCACCCCTCCACTTT
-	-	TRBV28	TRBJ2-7	CSVGETEQYF	TGTTCCGTCGGAGAAACCGAGCAGTACTTC
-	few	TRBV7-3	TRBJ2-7	CASSLYHGKASEQYF	TGTGCCAGCAGCTTATATCATGGGAAGGCGTCTGAGCAGTACTTC
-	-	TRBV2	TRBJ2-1	CASSGRDGRSYNEQFF	TGTGCCAGCAGCGGACGGGACGGCCGCTCCTACAATGAGCAGTTCTTC
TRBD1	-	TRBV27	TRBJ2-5	CASSWTGGETQYF	TGTGCCAGCAGTTGGACAGGGGGAGAGACCCAGTACTTC
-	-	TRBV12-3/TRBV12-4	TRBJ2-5	CASNHDTSPQETQYF	TGTGCCAGCAACCATGACACGAGCCCCCAAGAGACCCAGTACTTC
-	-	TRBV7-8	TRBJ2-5	CASSLPAEAQETQYF	TGTGCCAGCAGCTTACCAGCGGAGGCGCAAGAGACCCAGTACTTC
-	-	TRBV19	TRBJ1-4	CASSPEKGEKLFF	TGTGCCAGTAGTCCCGAAAAGGGTGAAAAACTGTTTTTT
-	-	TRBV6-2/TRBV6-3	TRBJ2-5	CASSTPGLMQETQYF	TGTGCCAGCAGTACTCCGGGACTGATGCAAGAGACCCAGTACTTC